Listed below are T cell receptor beta chains from one sample, sequenced in a study of blood T cell repertoires in COVID-19. Here immunoSEQ multiplex PCR was the method, and the copy in TCRdb shows in-frame clones only, minus some. This table has fewer than 250,000 clones, around 88% appearing once. The sample consisted of PBMCs or T cells enriched from blood (not recorded which). The receptor source for this set is a woman in her fifties or sixties with acute COVID-19. CDR3s include the opening cysteine and the closing phenylalanine or tryptophan. The D gene is left open where the match is weak. A clone size is listed for some rows: how often the clone was seen (once, few, many), or a class if it is expanded.

j_call d_call v_call clone_size cdr3_aa cdr3_nt
TRBJ1-5 - TRBV19 - CASSLTQYSNQPQHF TGTGCCAGTAGTCTCACACAGTATAGCAATCAGCCCCAGCATTTT
TRBJ2-7 TRBD1 TRBV4-3 once CASSQADRGPYEQYF TGCGCCAGCAGCCAAGCGGACAGGGGGCCCTACGAGCAGTACTTC
TRBJ1-1 - TRBV7-9 - CASSLGGSENTEAFF TGTGCCAGCAGCTTGGGGGGGTCTGAGAACACTGAAGCTTTCTTT
TRBJ2-1 TRBD2 TRBV5-4 - CASSSGLAGNYEQFF TGTGCCAGCAGCTCCGGACTAGCGGGCAACTATGAGCAGTTCTTC
TRBJ2-6 TRBD1 TRBV27 - CASSWGTGGAPGANVLTF TGTGCCAGCAGTTGGGGGACAGGGGGCGCACCTGGGGCCAACGTCCTGACTTTC
TRBJ1-1 TRBD1 TRBV19 - CASSIERGRGTEAFF TGTGCCAGTAGTATAGAGAGGGGGCGAGGCACTGAAGCTTTCTTT
TRBJ2-7 - TRBV6-5 - CASSYPGLEGYEQYF TGTGCCAGCAGTTACCCGGGACTTGAAGGCTACGAGCAGTACTTC
TRBJ2-4 TRBD2 TRBV11-2 - CASSLEGLAGGIQYF TGTGCCAGCAGCTTAGAAGGGCTAGCGGGAGGCATTCAGTACTTC
TRBJ1-2 TRBD1 TRBV7-2 - CASSLSRDRGGYTF TGTGCCAGCAGCTTAAGTCGGGACAGGGGAGGCTACACCTTC
TRBJ1-2 TRBD1 TRBV7-9 - CASSFGTGNGYTF TGTGCCAGCAGCTTCGGGACAGGGAATGGCTACACCTTC
TRBJ2-1 - TRBV7-6 - CASSQFNEQFF TGTGCCAGCAGCCAATTCAATGAGCAGTTCTTC
TRBJ1-1 - TRBV28 - CASKAGSDMNTEAFF TGTGCCAGCAAGGCAGGATCGGATATGAACACTGAAGCTTTCTTT
TRBJ2-1 - TRBV7-8 - CASSQFEATLSYNEQFF TGTGCCAGCAGCCAGTTCGAGGCTACCCTCTCCTACAATGAGCAGTTCTTC
TRBJ2-1 TRBD2 TRBV7-9 - CASSSRGLAQPFGYNEQFF TGTGCCAGCAGCTCCAGGGGACTAGCTCAACCCTTCGGGTACAATGAGCAGTTCTTC
TRBJ2-1 TRBD2 TRBV29-1 - CSVEYLTSGRTNEQFF TGCAGCGTTGAATATTTGACTAGCGGGAGGACGAATGAGCAGTTCTTC
TRBJ1-4 - TRBV25-1 - CASRAGATNEKLFF TGTGCCAGCAGGGCGGGGGCAACTAATGAAAAACTGTTTTTT
TRBJ2-1 TRBD1 TRBV7-8 - CASREDRGRLDEQFF TGTGCCAGCAGGGAAGACAGGGGGCGCTTAGATGAGCAGTTCTTC
TRBJ2-1 TRBD2 TRBV19 - CASSARGLAGGRSNEQFF TGTGCCAGTAGCGCCCGTGGACTAGCGGGAGGGCGAAGCAATGAGCAGTTCTTC
TRBJ2-7 TRBD1 TRBV9 - CASSVGSGTETYEQYF TGTGCCAGCAGCGTAGGCTCAGGGACAGAAACCTACGAGCAGTACTTC
TRBJ2-1 - TRBV3-1/TRBV3-2 - CASSHGGGIRPSEQFF TGTGCCAGCAGCCATGGTGGAGGGATACGGCCAAGCGAGCAGTTCTTC
TRBJ1-4 TRBD1 TRBV19 - CASSGGQGVKLFF TGTGCCAGTAGTGGAGGACAGGGGGTAAAACTGTTTTTT
TRBJ1-1 TRBD1 TRBV5-1 - CASSLVYRGQTEAFF TGCGCCAGCAGCTTGGTGTACAGGGGGCAGACTGAAGCTTTCTTT